What follows are 7 T cell receptor beta chains derived from one specimen sequenced in a study of read filtering for tumor transcriptome and immune sequencing (TCRdb year 2020). The instrument was an Illumina HiSeq 4000. TCR libraries were constructed from about 400 ng RNA using the Immunoverse kit, and molecular barcoded adaptors covering alpha/delta and beta/gamma chains were employed. The raw public reads went through TCRdb reprocessing: fastp at Q25, MiXCR clone calling, in-frame beta chains kept. Merged by CDR3 protein, the rows form single entries marked with the most common genes and DNA. The sample has some 40,000 distinct CDR3 sequences on record, 11% to 15% of them singletons. The ten top clones hold about 17% of the sample. The sample comprised a population of CD138-negative cells sorted from bone marrow. The sample's cell subset or site, from its label and the paper: bone marrow mononuclear cells depleted of CD138+ plasma/myeloma cells by negative magnetic selection. The receptors derive from a donor aged 40 or over with multiple myeloma.

Worth noting for this clonotype: This may come from a read error, since a much larger clone is one base off. V gene TRBV6-5 combines with J gene TRBJ2-1; possibly TRBD1 or TRBD2 for D (5 bases each). The CDR3 has 16 residues. Germline-derived CDR1 and CDR2 are MNHEY and SVGAGI. V was cut by 3 bases and J by 9 bases, with 21 bases left in between. The CDR3 loop is CASSYNQGEGFSEQFF. The CDR3 bases are TGTGCCAGCAGTTATAATCAGGGCGAGGGGTTCAGTGAGCAGTTCTTC.

This clonotype came up a few times. This may come from a read error, since a much larger clone is one base off. This chain joins TRBV5-1 and TRBJ2-2, with a possible D match to TRBD1 (5 bases). The V gene's germline CDR1 is SGHRS and CDR2 YFSETQ. Trimming removed 6 bases at V and 6 bases at J, with 18 bases between. The CDR3 consists of 15 residues. The chain's CDR3 is CASNQGFPYAGELFF. In DNA form, the CDR3 reads TGCGCCAGCAATCAGGGATTCCCCTACGCCGGGGAGCTGTTTTTT. The complete variable domain, with remaining parts taken from reference TRBV5-1 and TRBJ2-2, reads KAGVTQTPRYLIKTRGQQVTLSCSPISGHRSVSWYQQTPGQGLQFLFEYFSETQRNKGNFPGRFSGRQFSNSRSEMNVSTLELGDSALYLCASNQGFPYAGELFFGEGSRLTVL.

CDR3 bases: TGTGCCACTACAGGGAGGGCCAAAAACATTCAGTACTTC. This codes for CATTGRAKNIQYF. The V and J genes are TRBV6-9 and TRBJ2-4, with D perhaps given as TRBD1 or TRBD2 (6 bases each). From germline, CDR1 is MNHGY and CDR2 SVAAGI. This CDR3 is built from 13 residues. Between the trimmed V and J ends, which lost 10 bases and 1 base, there was a span of 11 bases.

This clonotype was picked up one time. V is TRBV6-5 and J is TRBJ2-1; D gene uncertain. The J call is doubtful: the DNA matches TRBJ2-5 better. Per germline, CDR1 MNHEY and CDR2 SVGAGI. This CDR3 contains 14 residues. CDR3 bases: TGTGCCAGCAGTTACTCTAATGTGCCGGAGACCCAGTACTTC. Amino acids: CASSYSNVPETQYF.

This clonotype appeared many times. V and J are TRBV6-2 or TRBV6-3 and TRBJ2-1; 7 positions agree with TRBD1. CDR1 is MNHEY, CDR2 SVGEGT, per germline. The CDR3 has 15 amino acids. The V gene end was trimmed by 10 bases and the J gene end by 2 bases; junction bases not matched to a gene: 11. The CDR3 protein is CATRRTGPTYNEQFF. CDR3 DNA: TGTGCCACCCGGCGGACAGGACCGACCTACAATGAGCAGTTCTTC.

This clonotype was found many times. The chain carries TRBV9 and TRBJ2-1; 8 bases fit TRBD2. Germline assignment: CDR1 SGDLS and CDR2 YYNGEE. The length of the CDR3 is 15 residues. V was pared by 3 bases and J by 9 bases, with 11 bases of the junction left unmatched. The CDR3 coding sequence is TGTGCCAGCAGCGCCCCGGGACTAGGGGTCGGTGAGCAGTTCTTC. This sequence encodes CASSAPGLGVGEQFF.

This clonotype has at least ten counts. CDR3 sequence: CASSIAQGYSNQPQHF. The CDR3 nucleotides read TGTGCCAGTAGTATAGCACAGGGATATAGCAATCAGCCCCAGCATTTT. This chain links TRBV19 with TRBJ1-5; a possible D gene is TRBD1 (6 bases). CDR3 size: 16 residues. The V gene lost 1 base and the J gene lost 0 bases, with 10 bases spanning the gap. In germline, CDR1 is LNHDA, CDR2 SQIVND (reference sequence).